The next 21 T cell receptor beta chains were all read from a single sample in a study of blood T cell repertoires in COVID-19. Libraries were prepared by immunoSEQ multiplex PCR; TCRdb keeps only in-frame clonotypes and omits some of them. The table lists more than 95,000 clones, around 84% of them singletons, with 26% in the top ten. The sample comprised peripheral blood. These receptors were collected from a man between 60 and 75 years old with acute or convalescent COVID-19.

The V call is TRBV7-6, the J call TRBJ1-4; D not resolved. Per the germline V gene, CDR1 is SGHVS and CDR2 is FNYEAQ. The V end was cut by 1 base, the J end by 4 bases, with 10 bases between. CDR3 length: 15 residues. CDR3 loop: CASSLGGGINEKLFF. DNA of the CDR3: TGTGCCAGCAGCTTAGGTGGAGGAATTAATGAAAAACTGTTTTTT.

The V gene is TRBV5-4, the J gene TRBJ2-1; D gene uncertain. This CDR3 spans 16 amino acids. The V gene's germline CDR1 is SGHNT and CDR2 YYREEE (reference sequence). Trimming shortened V by 0 bases and J by 0 bases, and 10 bases separated the two germline ends. The CDR3 here is CASSLETLSSYNEQFF. In nucleotides, the CDR3 is TGTGCCAGCAGCTTGGAAACTTTGAGCTCCTACAATGAGCAGTTCTTC.

This chain links TRBV2 with TRBJ2-2; possibly TRBD2 for D (6 bases). The CDR3 sequence is 14 residues long. The germline CDR1 and CDR2 sequences are SNHLY and FYNNEI. V was shortened by 5 bases and J by 6 bases, with 13 bases between the two germline ends. CDR3 amino acids: CASSRRGSAGELFF. The CDR3 bases are TGTGCCAGCAGTCGGAGGGGATCAGCCGGGGAGCTGTTTTTT.

The chain carries TRBV5-1 and TRBJ2-2; 11 nucleotides agree with TRBD2. The V and J ends lost 5 bases and 1 base, in that order; junction bases with no gene match: 4. The CDR3 has 16 amino acids. Germline CDR1 and CDR2: SGHRS and YFSETQ. The CDR3 is CASRSGLAVNTGELFF. The CDR3 nucleotides read TGCGCCAGCAGATCGGGACTAGCGGTGAACACCGGGGAGCTGTTTTTT.

J is TRBJ2-3 and V is TRBV7-2; TRBD1 is a possible D gene (5 bases). With 7 bases removed from V and 4 bases from J, the gap between germline ends came to 21 bases. CDR1 is SGHTA and CDR2 is FQGNSA in the germline V gene. The CDR3 is made up of 16 amino acids. The CDR3 reads CASTHREQGNADTQYF. CDR3 DNA: TGTGCCAGCACCCATCGCGAGCAGGGTAACGCAGATACGCAGTATTTT.

This chain joins TRBV3-1 (or the pseudogene TRBV3-2) and TRBJ2-2; 8 bases fit TRBD2. Per germline, CDR1 LGHDT and CDR2 YNNKEL (reference sequence). J was trimmed by 1 base and V by 8 bases; bases with no gene match: 3. The CDR3 runs to 14 residues. The DNA of the CDR3 is TGTGCCAGCTCTACTAGCGGGAACACCGGGGAGCTGTTTTTT. Its protein is CASSTSGNTGELFF.

The chain recombines TRBV7-6 with TRBJ2-7, with D hard to call. This CDR3 is built from 14 residues. Trimming took off 6 bases at V and 2 bases at J, with 14 bases between the two ends. Germline CDR1 SGHVS, CDR2 FNYEAQ. CDR3 sequence: CASSNSYQAYEQYF. The CDR3 region has the DNA TGTGCCAGCAGTAACTCCTACCAAGCCTACGAGCAGTACTTC.

Here the CDR3 DNA reads TGTGCCAGCAGTGACCGACAGGGTGGCAATCAGCCCCAGCATTTT. Its translation: CASSDRQGGNQPQHF. The chain combines TRBV2 with TRBJ1-5, with TRBD1 matching 7 bases. J lost 2 bases, V lost 3 bases, and 4 bases had no gene match. The CDR3 extends over 15 amino acids. Germline CDR1 SNHLY, CDR2 FYNNEI.

The gene calls are TRBV3-1 (or the pseudogene TRBV3-2) and TRBJ1-1; 7 bases are a match to TRBD1. CDR3 size: 15 residues. The V gene's germline CDR1 is LGHDT and CDR2 YNNKEL (reference sequence). The V gene end was trimmed by 4 bases and the J gene end by 5 bases; junction bases not matched to a gene: 10. CDR3 DNA sequence: TGTGCCAGCAGCCTCAGGGGGGCCCTGGAAACTGAAGCTTTCTTT. Translation: CASSLRGALETEAFF.

This chain links TRBV5-6 with TRBJ1-1; possible D gene TRBD1, 6 bases. The ends were cut back, 0 bases at V and 7 bases at J, with 13 bases in the middle. The CDR3 contains 14 residues. The germline V gene encodes CDR1 SGHDT and CDR2 YYEEEE. In DNA form, the CDR3 reads TGTGCCAGCAGCTTGGGCACCAACAGGGATGAAGCTTTCTTT. Encoded protein: CASSLGTNRDEAFF.

The CDR3 DNA is TGTGCCAGCCGGGTCAGGGGCAATGAGCAGTTCTTC. Protein sequence: CASRVRGNEQFF. The gene calls are TRBV12-3 or TRBV12-4 and TRBJ2-1, with D possibly being TRBD1 (6 bases). Between the trimmed V and J ends, which lost 8 bases and 6 bases, there was a span of 11 bases. The length of the CDR3 is 12 residues.

The V gene is TRBV5-6, the J gene TRBJ1-4, with 8 bases matching TRBD1. Looked up from germline, CDR1 is SGHDT and CDR2 is YYEEEE. The CDR3 length is 15 residues. Trimming cost V 4 bases and J 4 bases; bases outside gene matches: 6. The DNA for the CDR3 is TGTGCCAGCAGCCAGACAGGGGTACTTAATGAAAAACTGTTTTTT. Amino acids: CASSQTGVLNEKLFF.

The V and J genes are TRBV18 and TRBJ1-2, with TRBD1 matching over 7 bases. The germline V gene encodes CDR1 KGHSH and CDR2 LQKENI. The CDR3 extends over 14 amino acids. V shed 3 bases and J 3 bases; nucleotides not matched to a gene: 4. CDR3 nucleotides: TGTGCCAGCTCACCGACAGGGCGGGACTATGGCTACACCTTC. It encodes CASSPTGRDYGYTF. Using reference TRBV18 and TRBJ1-2 for the parts outside the CDR3, the full variable domain is NAGVMQNPRHLVRRRGQEARLRCSPMKGHSHVYWYRQLPEEGLKFMVYLQKENIIDESGMPKERFSAEFPKEGPSILRIQQVVRGDSAAYFCASSPTGRDYGYTFGSGTRLTVV.

The chain is built from TRBV9 and TRBJ2-3; D perhaps matches TRBD2 (6 bases). V was shortened by 0 bases and J by 2 bases, with 13 bases between the two germline ends. CDR3 length: 16 amino acids. Looked up from germline, CDR1 is SGDLS and CDR2 is YYNGEE. The CDR3 spells CASSVGGSGFTDTQYF. In DNA, the CDR3 is TGTGCCAGCAGCGTAGGAGGTAGCGGATTCACAGATACGCAGTATTTT.

The chain links TRBV3-1 (or the pseudogene TRBV3-2) to TRBJ2-1; D unclear. Germline V lookup: CDR1 LGHDT, CDR2 YNNKEL (reference sequence). Trimming pared 4 bases from V and 13 bases from J, leaving 14 bases between. There are 12 residues in the CDR3. Here the CDR3 reads CASSPGGSAQFF. The CDR3 bases are TGTGCCAGCAGCCCCGGCGGAAGCGCACAGTTCTTC.

The CDR3 DNA reads as TGTGCCAGCAGCTTGATGTCAGGGAAGCATCAGCCCCAGCATTTT. Translating gives CASSLMSGKHQPQHF. This chain joins TRBV5-8 and TRBJ1-5; a possible D gene is TRBD1 (5 bases). CDR3 length: 15 amino acids. CDR1 and CDR2 (germline): SGHTS, YDEGEE. V was pared by 1 base and J by 5 bases, with 13 bases between.

This rearrangement joins TRBV6-2 or TRBV6-3 to TRBJ2-1, with 11 positions matching TRBD2. The ends lost 5 bases at V and 5 bases at J; junction bases unmatched: 5. CDR1 is MNHEY and CDR2 is SVGEGT in the germline V gene. The CDR3 spans 15 residues. The CDR3 DNA reads TGTGCCAGCAGTCACCAGACTAGCGGGAACAATGAGCAGTTCTTC. This encodes CASSHQTSGNNEQFF.

The V and J genes are TRBV19 and TRBJ1-5, with D possibly TRBD1 on 6 matching bases. V was trimmed by 3 bases and J by 6 bases, leaving 18 bases between them. Germline CDR1 LNHDA, CDR2 SQIVND (reference sequence). The CDR3 is 16 residues long. The CDR3 protein is CASSIGNRARLQPQHF. In DNA form, the CDR3 reads TGTGCCAGTAGTATCGGTAACAGGGCAAGACTTCAGCCCCAGCATTTT.

Notes on this clone: The same CDR3 can be traced to other DNA sequences in this sample. The chain links TRBV29-1 to TRBJ1-1; D unclear. V lost 2 bases to trimming and J lost 0 bases, with 7 bases between them. CDR3 length: 13 residues. CDR1 is SQVTM and CDR2 is ANQGSEA in the germline V gene. CDR3 loop: CSVETGMNTEAFF. CDR3 nucleotide sequence: TGCAGCGTTGAAACGGGGATGAACACTGAAGCTTTCTTT.

The chain uses TRBV19 and TRBJ2-7, with D possibly matching TRBD1 (5 bases). V was trimmed by 6 bases and J by 1 base, leaving 13 bases between them. This CDR3 region has 14 residues. CDR1 is LNHDA and CDR2 is SQIVND in the germline V gene (reference sequence). The chain's CDR3 is CASSPQGFSYEQYV. Here the CDR3 DNA reads TGTGCCAGTAGCCCCCAGGGCTTTTCCTACGAGCAGTACGTC.

This clone was seen only once. V gene TRBV10-3 combines with J gene TRBJ1-1, with unresolved D. Trimming pared 3 bases from V and 6 bases from J, leaving 14 bases between. Germline CDR1 and CDR2: ENHRY and SYGVKD. The CDR3 loop spans 14 amino acids. The CDR3 DNA sequence: TGTGCCATCAGTGATTATGAGGGATCATCTGAAGCTTTCTTT. As protein: CAISDYEGSSEAFF.